A single T cell receptor (beta chain) is shown here with its context. The junction does not match germline at one end; this may be a read error. Transcripts of RNA were the source for amplifying TCR beta CDR3 regions. Amplification began with first-round RT-PCR using HTBI primers, then second-round multiplex PCR was performed. TCRdb re-called the multiplex PCR reads with MiXCR, one entry per CDR3 protein. This table holds about 700,000 distinct CDR3 sequences, under 50% found once. A duration under 3 months, NOSPECS ≥4, CAS ≥3 and moderate-to-severe activity characterized the donors with ophthalmopathy. A diagnosis was made from clinical symptoms together with serum thyroxine, TRAb, thyroid ultrasound and orbital computed tomography. PBMCs came from roughly 9.2 ml of fresh peripheral blood. The sample belongs to a study of Graves' ophthalmopathy and Graves' hyperthyroidism. Across the whole study: The blood sample was drawn at first diagnosis and before any treatment.

Germline V gives CDR1 SGHVS, CDR2 FNYEAQ. There are 17 residues in the CDR3. The rearrangement joins TRBV7-6 to TRBJ1-4, with a tentative D call TRBD1 (5 bases). The sample was peripheral blood. This clonotype was sampled from an adult man with Graves' ophthalmopathy. The CDR3 region is CASSFPRGGGTSEKLFF. CDR3 nucleotides: TGTGCCAGCAGCTTCCCCCGGGGGGGAGGAACTAGTGAAAAACTGTTTTTT.